Following are 4 T cell receptor beta chains from one sample sequenced in a study of siplizumab effects on memory and regulatory T cells (dated by TCRdb to between 2018 and 2021). The library was built by means of the immunoSEQ multiplex PCR assay. Drawn from immuneACCESS, this table holds only the in-frame rearrangements with V and J called that TCRdb kept. Clones are partly lost; checked studies trace under half to an unresolved V gene and leave the rest unexplained. This sample comprises almost 20,000 clones, about 45% of them detected only once. The top ten constitute 6% to 6.5% of the sample. Mixed lymphocyte reaction cells were cocultured at 37°C for more than five days. Their antigens are not known. The source material was CFSE-low (dividing) CD4+ T cells sorted from an allogeneic mixed lymphocyte reaction. These receptors all come from a human donor in good health; the cells came from an allogeneic mixed lymphocyte reaction. Some clones in this sample may be carry-over from other donors' samples.

This chain connects TRBV19 to TRBJ1-5; D perhaps matches TRBD1 (5 bases). The CDR3 runs 14 residues. The germline CDR1 and CDR2 sequences are LNHDA and SQIVND (reference sequence). Trimming stripped 8 bases from V and 3 bases from J, with 14 bases between. CDR3 loop: CASRAGMPNQPQHF. The CDR3 coding sequence is TGTGCCAGTCGGGCAGGGATGCCCAATCAGCCCCAGCATTTT.

The chain recombines TRBV7-9 with TRBJ1-6; D remains unclear. The V end was cut by 1 base, the J end by 10 bases, with 11 bases between. Germline V gene lookup returns CDR1 SEHNR and CDR2 FQNEAQ (reference sequence). This CDR3 region has 14 residues. CDR3 protein: CASSLGQVPSPLHF. The CDR3 bases are TGTGCCAGCAGCTTAGGGCAGGTTCCCTCACCCCTCCACTTT.

The V gene is TRBV25-1, the J gene TRBJ1-2, with no clear D. The CDR3 extends over 16 amino acids. Between the trimmed V and J ends, which lost 1 base and 6 bases, there was a span of 18 bases. Germline V CDR1 and CDR2: MGHDK, SYGVNS. In DNA, the CDR3 is TGTGCCAGCAGTGAATCGGAATCGGGGAGGAACCATGGCTACACCTTC. It specifies CASSESESGRNHGYTF.

The chain couples TRBV5-1 to TRBJ1-1; no clear D. Looked up from germline, CDR1 is SGHRS and CDR2 is YFSETQ. Trimming removed 2 bases from V and 6 bases from J, with 11 bases in between. This CDR3 is built from 13 residues. CDR3 sequence reads: CASSLHRAAEAFF. The CDR3 coding sequence is TGCGCCAGCAGCTTACATCGGGCGGCTGAAGCTTTCTTT.